Below, 23 T cell receptor beta chains from the same sample are listed, as sequenced in a study of blood T cell repertoires in COVID-19. The protocol was immunoSEQ multiplex PCR, while the TCRdb copy is restricted to in-frame clones and leaves out a portion. The sample shows 150,000 or so clones, 85% to 90% of them seen only once. Sequencing input: peripheral blood. The receptor source for this set is a woman aged 70-85 years with COVID-19, enrolled during active disease.

The chain links TRBV9 to TRBJ2-5; D might be TRBD2 (6 bases). Germline lookup yields CDR1 SGDLS and CDR2 YYNGEE. Trimming removed 0 bases at V and 4 bases at J, with 10 bases between. This CDR3 is built from 14 residues. CDR3 bases: TGTGCCAGCAGCGTAGAAGGAGGGAGAGAGACCCAGTACTTC. It translates to CASSVEGGRETQYF.

This clone was found a few times. The V gene is TRBV29-1, the J gene TRBJ1-2, with TRBD1 identical over 8 bases. Germline assignment: CDR1 SQVTM and CDR2 ANQGSEA. This CDR3 comprises 13 residues. The trim removed 3 bases at V and 8 bases at J, leaving 8 bases unmatched. This CDR3 reads CSVDGRGLGGYTF. The CDR3 DNA reads TGCAGCGTTGATGGCAGGGGGCTGGGCGGCTACACCTTC.

The V and J genes are TRBV28 and TRBJ1-2; D is unclear. With 10 bases removed from V and 8 bases from J, the gap between germline ends came to 17 bases. This CDR3 comprises 12 residues. CDR1 is MDHEN, CDR2 SYDVKM, per germline. Here the CDR3 DNA reads TGTGCCAAAGGAGGCACGGCTCCCGGCTACACCTTC. It codes for CAKGGTAPGYTF.

V gene TRBV30 combines with J gene TRBJ2-5; TRBD2 matches at 11 bases. CDR1 GTSNPN and CDR2 SVGIG come from the germline V gene (reference sequence). V lost 2 bases to trimming and J lost 5 bases; unmatched junction nucleotides: 16. This CDR3 spans 18 amino acids. The CDR3 is CAWSSSSGGALGGETQYF. In nucleotides, the CDR3 is TGTGCCTGGAGTTCCAGTAGCGGGGGGGCCCTGGGTGGTGAGACCCAGTACTTC.

In this sample, this clone turned up a few times. This chain connects TRBV6-1 to TRBJ1-1; D ambiguous. The CDR3 is 14 amino acids. V was cut by 3 bases and J by 1 base, with 9 bases left in between. The germline gives CDR1 MNHNS, CDR2 SASEGT. CDR3 protein: CASSDTRGNTEAFF. In DNA form, the CDR3 reads TGTGCCAGCAGTGATACCCGGGGGAACACTGAAGCTTTCTTT.

The J gene is TRBJ2-3, the V gene TRBV11-3; 8 nucleotides agree with TRBD2. Per the germline V gene, CDR1 is SGHNT and CDR2 is YENEEA. Germline trimming cut 1 base from V and 6 bases from J; bases unmatched to any gene: 3. This CDR3 has 14 amino acids. CDR3 region: CASSLVSGADTQYF. The CDR3 DNA is TGTGCCAGCAGCTTAGTTAGCGGGGCCGATACGCAGTATTTT.

This clone has a single count. The chain couples TRBV2 to TRBJ1-2; D might be TRBD1 (6 bases). CDR3 length: 14 amino acids. Germline V lookup: CDR1 SNHLY, CDR2 FYNNEI. With 6 bases removed from V and 6 bases from J, the gap between germline ends came to 17 bases. CDR3 residues: CASRGLRQVDGYTF. For the CDR3, the DNA is TGTGCCAGCAGAGGATTAAGACAGGTTGATGGCTACACCTTC.

The chain employs TRBV2 and TRBJ1-5; 7 bases fit TRBD1. This CDR3 contains 14 residues. Germline V gives CDR1 SNHLY, CDR2 FYNNEI. Unmatched junction bases numbered 9, after V lost 9 bases and J lost 4 bases. The CDR3 reads CASAPGQINQPQHF. CDR3 nucleotides: TGTGCCAGTGCCCCGGGACAGATAAATCAGCCCCAGCATTTT.

This chain connects TRBV5-6 to TRBJ1-2, with D hard to call. Trimming removed 4 bases at V and 8 bases at J, with 12 bases between. The CDR3 is 12 amino acids. Germline assignment: CDR1 SGHDT and CDR2 YYEEEE. This CDR3 is CASSNSGSGYTF. CDR3 in DNA: TGTGCCAGCAGCAACTCAGGTTCAGGCTACACCTTC.

The chain uses TRBV24-1 and TRBJ2-1, with D tentatively TRBD1 (6 bases). CDR3 length: 18 amino acids. Trimming pared 4 bases from V and 5 bases from J, leaving 23 bases between. Germline V gene data show CDR1 as KGHDR and CDR2 as SFDVKD. CDR3 loop: CATSDPVSTGHRDNEQFF. The CDR3 DNA reads as TGTGCCACCAGTGACCCCGTTTCGACGGGACACAGGGACAATGAGCAGTTCTTC.

The chain links TRBV5-1 to TRBJ2-2; D gene unclear. The CDR3 is made up of 13 amino acids. The V gene lost 3 bases and the J gene lost 2 bases, with 5 bases spanning the gap. Germline V lookup: CDR1 SGHRS, CDR2 YFSETQ. The CDR3 reads CASSSSNTGELFF. The CDR3 nucleotides are TGCGCCAGCAGCTCCTCCAACACCGGGGAGCTGTTTTTT. The variable domain in full, with the rest retrieved from reference TRBV5-1 and TRBJ2-2, is KAGVTQTPRYLIKTRGQQVTLSCSPISGHRSVSWYQQTPGQGLQFLFEYFSETQRNKGNFPGRFSGRQFSNSRSEMNVSTLELGDSALYLCASSSSNTGELFFGEGSRLTVL.

CDR3 DNA sequence: TGTGCCAGCAGACCGGACAGGGGGCTTAGAAACACCATATATTTT. This codes for CASRPDRGLRNTIYF. The V and J genes are TRBV2 and TRBJ1-3; 11 nucleotides agree with TRBD1. V lost 6 bases and J lost 5; bases outside the gene matches: 6. In germline, CDR1 is SNHLY, CDR2 FYNNEI. The CDR3 is made up of 15 amino acids.

The chain has TRBV5-1 and TRBJ2-5; TRBD2 matches 7 bases. The CDR3 is 13 residues long. Germline CDR1 is SGHRS and CDR2 is YFSETQ. The junction had 1 base not matched to a gene; V was cut back by 0 bases and J by 5 bases. CDR3 loop: CASSLAGGETQYF. The CDR3 DNA reads TGCGCCAGCAGCTTGGCCGGGGGGGAGACCCAGTACTTC.

CDR3 residues: CAISDRAGDGSDTQYF. The DNA of the CDR3 is TGTGCCATCAGTGACCGAGCGGGGGATGGGTCAGATACGCAGTATTTT. This sequence joins TRBV10-3 and TRBJ2-3; 8 positions agree with TRBD2. Germline trimming cut 3 bases from V and 4 bases from J; bases unmatched to any gene: 9. The CDR3 totals 16 residues. Germline CDR1 is ENHRY and CDR2 is SYGVKD.

The chain links TRBV28 to TRBJ1-2; no definite D call. The V gene lost 8 bases and the J gene lost 10 bases, with 14 bases spanning the gap. CDR3 length: 11 amino acids. CDR1 and CDR2 (germline): MDHEN, SYDVKM. CDR3 region: CASGQVLYYTF. DNA for the CDR3: TGTGCCAGCGGGCAGGTCCTATACTACACCTTC.

The chain recombines TRBV28 with TRBJ1-1, with D tentatively TRBD1 (5 bases). The CDR3 spans 16 residues. Trimming shortened V by 5 bases and J by 1 base, and 17 bases separated the two germline ends. Germline CDR1 MDHEN, CDR2 SYDVKM. This CDR3 reads CASSANPRARNTEAFF. CDR3 nucleotides: TGTGCCAGCAGTGCCAACCCCAGGGCGCGGAACACTGAAGCTTTCTTT.

The chain joins TRBV4-1 to TRBJ1-2; D possibly corresponds to TRBD1 (6 bases). CDR3 length: 13 amino acids. In germline, CDR1 is MGHRA, CDR2 YSYEKL. Deletions cut 2 bases from V and 7 bases from J, with 11 bases between. As DNA, the CDR3 is TGCGCCAGCAGCCAACCCACAGGGTTTGGCTACACCTTC. It encodes CASSQPTGFGYTF.

The chain combines TRBV3-1 (or the pseudogene TRBV3-2) with TRBJ2-3, with TRBD2 as a possible D gene (7 bases). The CDR3 contains 16 residues. Germline values: CDR1 LGHDT, CDR2 YNNKEL (reference sequence). The ends were cut back, 2 bases at V and 4 bases at J, with 16 bases in the middle. CDR3 protein: CASSQSEGGGADTQYF. CDR3 in DNA: TGTGCCAGCAGCCAAAGCGAGGGGGGGGGCGCAGATACGCAGTATTTT.

J is TRBJ2-3 and V is TRBV3-1 (or the pseudogene TRBV3-2); possibly TRBD2 for D (6 bases). Per the germline V gene, CDR1 is LGHDT and CDR2 is YNNKEL (reference sequence). This CDR3 comprises 14 residues. Trimming stripped 8 bases from V and 2 bases from J, with 14 bases between. CDR3 loop: CASGSERVTDTQYF. The CDR3 nucleotides read TGTGCCAGCGGGAGTGAGCGGGTCACAGATACGCAGTATTTT.

The V gene is TRBV7-8, the J gene TRBJ1-6; D gene unclear. Germline V CDR1 and CDR2: SGHVS, FQNEAQ. Trimming cost V 5 bases and J 14 bases, with 34 bases left between them. This CDR3 spans 19 amino acids. In DNA, the CDR3 is TGTGCCAGCAGCCAACGGGTAGCTCTCTCCCCTGTCCCGTCGGAGGCCCTCCACTTT. This translates into CASSQRVALSPVPSEALHF.

The chain joins TRBV18 to TRBJ2-2; 7 bases match TRBD1. Germline values: CDR1 KGHSH, CDR2 LQKENI. The CDR3 loop spans 16 amino acids. V shed 5 bases and J 2 bases; nucleotides not matched to a gene: 8. The CDR3 bases are TGTGCCAGCTCAGCCTACGACAGGGAAAACACCGGGGAGCTGTTTTTT. It specifies CASSAYDRENTGELFF.

A word on this clone: The junction does not match germline at one end; this may be a read error. The chain combines TRBV7-7 with TRBJ1-2; 9 positions match TRBD1. The CDR3 has 13 residues. Germline V gene lookup returns CDR1 SSHAT and CDR2 FNYEAQ (reference sequence). CDR3 nucleotides: TGTGCTAGCAGCAAGAACGGACAGGGGAGAATCACCTTC. Translating gives CASSKNGQGRITF.

The chain combines TRBV5-4 with TRBJ2-1; D is perhaps TRBD1 (5 bases). Per the germline V gene, CDR1 is SGHNT and CDR2 is YYREEE (reference sequence). The CDR3 contains 15 residues. Trimming took off 3 bases at V and 6 bases at J, with 16 bases between the two ends. CDR3 sequence: CASSSLGVLGNEQFF. The CDR3 DNA sequence: TGTGCCAGCAGCTCCTTAGGGGTCCTGGGCAATGAGCAGTTCTTC.